This TCR beta chain was identified during a study of regulatory T cells in long-lasting Graves disease. HTBI primers from iRepertoire and Arm-PCR of CDR3 regions yielded the TCR beta libraries. From the multiplex PCR reads, TCRdb called clonotypes with MiXCR, one entry per CDR3 protein. The table includes 250,000 to 300,000 distinct CDR3 sequences, 18% detected once. This clonotype was seen repeatedly, ten times or more. The time point is: newly diagnosed GD, antithyroid drugs for less than 3 months. RNA from PBMCs was the source of the TCR library. The V gene end was trimmed by 2 bases and the J gene end by 2 bases; junction bases not matched to a gene: 3. The germline CDR1 and CDR2 sequences are KGHSH and LQKENI. The CDR3 sequence is 15 residues long. These data were also reused for a study on T cells in Graves' hyperthyroidism and ophthalmopathy.

The specimen was peripheral blood mononuclear cells (PBMCs), collected at new diagnosis, from a patient treated with antithyroid drugs. The receptor's source is a woman aged 25 to 39 with Graves disease. The chain joins TRBV18 to TRBJ2-3; TRBD1 matches 8 bases. The CDR3 loop reads CASSPNRGNTDTQYF. CDR3 sequence (DNA): TGTGCCAGCTCACCAAACAGGGGGAACACAGATACGCAGTATTTT.